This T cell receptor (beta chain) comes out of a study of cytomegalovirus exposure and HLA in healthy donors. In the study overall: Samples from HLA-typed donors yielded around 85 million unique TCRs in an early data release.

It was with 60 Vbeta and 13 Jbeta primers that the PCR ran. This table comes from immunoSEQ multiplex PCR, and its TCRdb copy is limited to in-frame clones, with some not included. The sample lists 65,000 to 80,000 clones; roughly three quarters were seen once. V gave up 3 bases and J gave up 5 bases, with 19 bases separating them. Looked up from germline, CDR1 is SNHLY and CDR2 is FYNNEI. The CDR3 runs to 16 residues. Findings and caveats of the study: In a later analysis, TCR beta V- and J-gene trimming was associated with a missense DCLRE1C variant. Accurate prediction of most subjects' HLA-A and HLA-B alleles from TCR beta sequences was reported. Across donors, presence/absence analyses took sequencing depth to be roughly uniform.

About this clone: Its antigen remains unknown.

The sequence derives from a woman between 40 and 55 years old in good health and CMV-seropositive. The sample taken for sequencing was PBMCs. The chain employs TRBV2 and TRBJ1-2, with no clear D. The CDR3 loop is CASSDFPLYGTYGYTF. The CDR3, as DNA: TGTGCCAGCAGTGATTTCCCACTATACGGCACATATGGCTACACCTTC.